This TCR beta chain emerged from a study of T cells expressing NK-cell markers. Overall study: In sorted CD3+CD56+NKG2C+, CD3+CD56+NKG2C- and CD3+CD56-NKG2C+ T cells, TCR beta repertoires were obtained.

Details on this clonotype: Its target is not known.

TCRdb re-called the 5' RACE reads and gives one entry per CDR3 protein, without DNA. The sample has a few hundred thousand distinct CDR3 sequences. Regarding the study as a whole: Dominant NKG2C+ clonotypes were found to form about 1.0-8% of CD8+ T cells in a handful of donors.

CDR3 size: 14 residues. Per the germline V gene, CDR1 is SEHNR and CDR2 is FQNEAQ (reference sequence). This TCR was sampled from a man younger than 35 in good health. The gene calls are TRBV7-9 and TRBJ1-1; TCRdb names TRBD1, which stays unverified in the absence of DNA. Input material: blood T cells: a sorted CD56 or NKG2C T cell subset, CD4+ or CD8+ T cells, or bulk PBMC T cells (not recorded which). The CDR3 spells CASRPTGMNTEAFF. Full variable domain (remainder filled in from reference TRBV7-9 and TRBJ1-1): DTGVSQNPRHKITKRGQNVTFRCDPISEHNRLYWYRQTLGQGPEFLTYFQNEAQLEKSRLLSDRFSAERPKGSFSTLEIQRTEQGDSAMYLCASRPTGMNTEAFFGQGTRLTVV.